This T cell receptor (beta chain) was documented in a study of cytomegalovirus exposure and HLA in healthy donors. The CDR3 runs 13 residues. Trimming cost V 2 bases and J 2 bases, with 7 bases left between them. Germline CDR1 and CDR2: MDHEN and SYDVKM. This PCR relied on a set of 60 Vbeta primers and 13 Jbeta primers. Only in-frame clones appear in the TCRdb table, and some are missing; sequencing was by immunoSEQ multiplex PCR. The sample has under 200,000 clones; about 80% are singletons. On this clone itself: What it binds is unknown.

Study findings and constraints: An analysis that was carried out later associated about 17,000 TCR beta sequences with HLA alleles at 0.05 false discovery rate. Evidence from a later analysis indicated that most CMV-associated TCR beta chains looked HLA-restricted. A likely sequencing artifact accounted for one observed cluster of highly shared sequence variants. Several of the most significant clusters appeared, in a later analysis, to be linked to common viral pathogens.

Material for sequencing was PBMCs. This clonotype was sampled from a young man in good health and CMV-seropositive. The rearrangement links TRBV28 to TRBJ2-7, with D possibly TRBD1 on 5 matching bases. CDR3 protein: CASSLGAAYEQYF. The CDR3 nucleotides read TGTGCCAGCAGTTTAGGGGCAGCCTACGAGCAGTACTTC.